This TCR beta chain was obtained from a study of cytotoxic CD8 clonotypes in ibrutinib-treated CLL. In the study overall: Samples averaged roughly 280,000 productive templates and just under 95,000 productive rearrangements.

With regard to this clone: Its antigen is undetermined. This sample includes further DNA sequences coding for the same CDR3.

Whole-study results and caveats: Clonality increased with ibrutinib response but returned toward baseline at progression.

CDR3 length: 14 residues. Trimming left V 1 base short and J 6 bases short, with 12 bases between. Germline V CDR1 and CDR2: SEHNR, FQNEAQ (reference sequence). The protocol was immunoSEQ multiplex PCR, while the TCRdb copy is restricted to in-frame clones and leaves out a portion. Here the sample spans about 68,000 clones, approximately 90% being singletons. The chain has TRBV7-9 and TRBJ1-2, with D unclear. This sample comprised PBMCs, obtained after 12 months of ibrutinib treatment. The sequence was collected from a human donor with chronic lymphocytic leukemia. The CDR3 DNA follows: TGTGCCAGCAGCTTAGAACAGCTCTCTAATGGCTACACCTTC. Translated, it gives CASSLEQLSNGYTF.